This TCR beta chain emerged from a study of patients and donors after allogeneic stem cell transplantation. Germline V CDR1 and CDR2: SGHAT, FQNNGV. Trimming left V 1 base short and J 11 bases short, with 9 bases between. The CDR3 spans 13 residues. A single record per CDR3 protein comes from TCRdb applying MiXCR to the RT-PCR reads. The sample lists approximately 170,000 distinct CDR3 sequences, 24% occurring once. This clonotype was counted a few times. This chain uses TRBV11-2 with TRBJ1-6; D not certain. Specimen: blood, either unsorted or a sorted T cell fraction (not recorded which). The sequence came from a human donor who was either an allogeneic HSCT recipient or a stem cell or donor lymphocyte infusion donor (not recorded which). It is not recorded whose cells these are; they may come from a transplant donor. CDR3 coding DNA: TGTGCCAGCAGCTTAGTTTGGGGTACACCCCTCCACTTT. It is translated as CASSLVWGTPLHF.